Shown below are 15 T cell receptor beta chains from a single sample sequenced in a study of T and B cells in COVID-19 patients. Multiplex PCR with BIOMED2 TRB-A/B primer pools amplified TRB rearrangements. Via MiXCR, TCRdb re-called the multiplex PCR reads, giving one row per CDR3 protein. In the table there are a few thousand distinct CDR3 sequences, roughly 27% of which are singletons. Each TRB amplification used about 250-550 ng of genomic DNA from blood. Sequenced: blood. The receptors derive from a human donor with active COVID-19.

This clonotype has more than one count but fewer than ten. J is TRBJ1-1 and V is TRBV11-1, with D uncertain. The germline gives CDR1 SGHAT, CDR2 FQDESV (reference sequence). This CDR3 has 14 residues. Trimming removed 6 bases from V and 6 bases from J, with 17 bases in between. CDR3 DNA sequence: TGTGCCAGCAGATATTCCGGGTCCAGAGCTGAAGCTTTCTTT. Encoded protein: CASRYSGSRAEAFF.

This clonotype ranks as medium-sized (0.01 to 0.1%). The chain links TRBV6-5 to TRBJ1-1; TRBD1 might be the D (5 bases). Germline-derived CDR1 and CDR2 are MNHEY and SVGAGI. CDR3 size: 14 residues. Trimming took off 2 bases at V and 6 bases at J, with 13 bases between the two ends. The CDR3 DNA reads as TGTGCCAGCAGTTACGTCGGGGGGAGGTCTGAAGCTTTCTTT. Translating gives CASSYVGGRSEAFF.

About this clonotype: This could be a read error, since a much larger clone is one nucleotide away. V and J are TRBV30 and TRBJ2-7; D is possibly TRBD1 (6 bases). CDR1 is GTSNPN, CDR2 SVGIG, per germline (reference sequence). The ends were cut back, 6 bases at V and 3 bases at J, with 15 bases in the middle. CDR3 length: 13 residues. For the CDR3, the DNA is TGTGCCTGCCAAGACAGGCGCTTCTACGAGCAGTACTTC. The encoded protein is CACQDRRFYEQYF.

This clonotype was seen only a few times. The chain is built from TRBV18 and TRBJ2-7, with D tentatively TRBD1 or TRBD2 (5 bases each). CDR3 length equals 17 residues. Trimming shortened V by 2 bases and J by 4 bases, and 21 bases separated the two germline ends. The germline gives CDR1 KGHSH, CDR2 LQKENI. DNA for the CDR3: TGTGCCAGCTCACCAATCCCGGGGCAGGGAACCTTATACGAGCAGTACTTC. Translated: CASSPIPGQGTLYEQYF.

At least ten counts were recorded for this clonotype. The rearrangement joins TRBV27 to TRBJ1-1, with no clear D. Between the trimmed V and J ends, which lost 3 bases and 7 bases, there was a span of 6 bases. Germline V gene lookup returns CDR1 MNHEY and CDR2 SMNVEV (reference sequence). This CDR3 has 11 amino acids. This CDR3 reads CASSFGDEAFF. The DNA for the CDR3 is TGTGCCAGCAGTTTCGGGGATGAAGCTTTCTTT.

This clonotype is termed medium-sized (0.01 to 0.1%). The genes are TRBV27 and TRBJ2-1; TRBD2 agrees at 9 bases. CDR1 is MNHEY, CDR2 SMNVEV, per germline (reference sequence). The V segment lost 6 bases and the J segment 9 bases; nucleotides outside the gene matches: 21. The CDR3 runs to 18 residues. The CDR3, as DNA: TGTGCCAGCAGGTCCCGCGGGGGGGGGACTAGTGTCTTGAGTGAGCAGTTCTTC. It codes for CASRSRGGGTSVLSEQFF.

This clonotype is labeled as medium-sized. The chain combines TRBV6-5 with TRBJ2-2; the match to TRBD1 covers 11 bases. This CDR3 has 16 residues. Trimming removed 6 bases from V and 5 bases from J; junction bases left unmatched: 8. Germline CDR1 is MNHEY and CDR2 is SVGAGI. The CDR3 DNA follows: TGTGCCAGCAGCCGAGCCGGGACAGGGGGGACCGGGGAGCTGTTTTTT. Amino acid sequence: CASSRAGTGGTGELFF.

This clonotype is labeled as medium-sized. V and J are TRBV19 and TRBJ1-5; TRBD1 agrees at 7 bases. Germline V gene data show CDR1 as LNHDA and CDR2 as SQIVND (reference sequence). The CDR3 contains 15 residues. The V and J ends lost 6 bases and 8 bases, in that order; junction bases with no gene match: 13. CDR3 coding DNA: TGTGCCAGTAGGGGGGTTAACAGGGGTTGGGAGCCCCAGCATTTT. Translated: CASRGVNRGWEPQHF.

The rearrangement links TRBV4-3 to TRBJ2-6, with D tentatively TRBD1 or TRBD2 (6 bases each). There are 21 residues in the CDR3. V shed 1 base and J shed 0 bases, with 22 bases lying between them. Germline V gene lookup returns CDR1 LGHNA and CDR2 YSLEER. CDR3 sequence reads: CASSQAGGGLAFDSGANVLTF. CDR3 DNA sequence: TGCGCCAGCAGCCAAGCAGGAGGGGGGCTAGCCTTCGACTCTGGGGCCAACGTCCTGACTTTC.

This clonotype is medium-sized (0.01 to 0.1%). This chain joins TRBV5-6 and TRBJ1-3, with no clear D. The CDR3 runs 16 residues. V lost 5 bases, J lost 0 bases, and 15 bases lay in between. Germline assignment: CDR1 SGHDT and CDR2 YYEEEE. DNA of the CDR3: TGTGCCAGCAGTCCCCGGGCAGGCTACTCTGGAAACACCATATATTTT. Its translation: CASSPRAGYSGNTIYF.

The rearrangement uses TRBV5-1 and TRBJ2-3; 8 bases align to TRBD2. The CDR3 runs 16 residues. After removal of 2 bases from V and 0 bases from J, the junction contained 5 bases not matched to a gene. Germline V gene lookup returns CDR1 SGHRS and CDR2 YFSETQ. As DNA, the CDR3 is TGCGCCAGCAGCTTCCTTGCTAGCGGGAGCACAGATACGCAGTATTTT. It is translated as CASSFLASGSTDTQYF.

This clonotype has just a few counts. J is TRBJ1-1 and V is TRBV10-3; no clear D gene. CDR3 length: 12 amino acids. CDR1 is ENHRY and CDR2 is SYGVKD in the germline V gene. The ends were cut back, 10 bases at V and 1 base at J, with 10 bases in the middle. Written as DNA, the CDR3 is TGTGCCACCCTCAACACGAACACTGAAGCTTTCTTT. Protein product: CATLNTNTEAFF.

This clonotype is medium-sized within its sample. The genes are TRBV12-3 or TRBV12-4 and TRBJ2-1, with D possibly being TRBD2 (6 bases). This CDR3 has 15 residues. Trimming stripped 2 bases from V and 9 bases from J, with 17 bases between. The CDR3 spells CASSLSSGPTGEQFF. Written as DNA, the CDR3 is TGTGCCAGCAGTTTATCGAGCGGGCCCACGGGTGAGCAGTTCTTC.

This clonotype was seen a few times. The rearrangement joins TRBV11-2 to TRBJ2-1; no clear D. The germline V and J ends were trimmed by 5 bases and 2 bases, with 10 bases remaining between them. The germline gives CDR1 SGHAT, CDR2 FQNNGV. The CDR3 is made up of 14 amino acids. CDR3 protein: CASSPWLAYNEQFF. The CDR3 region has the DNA TGTGCCAGCAGCCCCTGGCTAGCCTACAATGAGCAGTTCTTC.

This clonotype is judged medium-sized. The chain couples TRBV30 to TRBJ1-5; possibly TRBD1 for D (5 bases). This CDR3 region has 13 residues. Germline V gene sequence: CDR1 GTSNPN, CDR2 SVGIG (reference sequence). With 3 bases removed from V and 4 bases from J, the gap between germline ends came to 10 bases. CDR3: CAWRGAINQPQHF. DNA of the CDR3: TGTGCCTGGAGAGGGGCGATTAATCAGCCCCAGCATTTT. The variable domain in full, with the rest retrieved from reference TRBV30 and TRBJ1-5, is SQTIHQWPATLVQPVGSPLSLECTVEGTSNPNLYWYRQAAGRGLQLLFYSVGIGQISSEVPQNLSASRPQDRQFILSSKKLLLSDSGFYLCAWRGAINQPQHFGDGTRLSIL.